This T cell receptor (beta chain) was profiled in a study of T cell repertoires in cytomegalovirus infection. In the study overall: TCR beta signatures that were public indicated CMV infection and matching HLA type.

TCRdb re-called the reads with MiXCR, one entry per CDR3 protein. Of roughly 730,000 distinct CDR3 sequences listed, around 35% are singletons. Germline CDR1 DFQATT, CDR2 SNEGSKA (reference sequence). V gave up 5 bases and J gave up 6 bases; unmatched junction bases: 6. The length of the CDR3 is 14 residues. Notes on this clonotype: No antigen is known for it.

Study outcomes and limitations: The ex vivo response showed dominance by HLA-C-restricted CMV-specific TCR beta clonotypes. Carriage of CMV together with the relevant HLA was identifiable through cumulative public TCR beta family frequency.

The V call is TRBV20-1, the J call TRBJ1-4, with 10 bases aligning to TRBD1. This receptor was obtained from a human donor in good health (CMV status not recorded). Some clones in this sample may be carry-over from other donors' samples. This specimen was cultured PBMCs, taken from culture after CMV antigen stimulation. The DNA of the CDR3 is TGCAGTGCTCACAGACAGGGGGCGGATGAAAAACTGTTTTTT. Translating it yields CSAHRQGADEKLFF.